This T cell receptor beta chain was captured by sequencing in a study of circulating and synovial CD4+ cells in juvenile arthritis. Points from the study as a whole: Diversity here was lower than in bulk blood CD4 cells. These blood cells shared more CDR3 sequences with synovium than bulk blood. Overlap with synovium rose as more T cells were sequenced.

Concerning this clone: Its antigen remains unknown.

Clones were read by immunoSEQ multiplex PCR, and TCRdb kept only the in-frame ones, dropping some. The sample contains approximately 16,000 clones, approximately 89% of which appear only once. The source is a human donor with juvenile idiopathic arthritis. What was sequenced was CD4+ T cells from blood.

CDR3 in amino acids: CASSSPGEVNTGELFF. For the CDR3, the DNA is TGTGCCAGCAGTTCCCCAGGGGAAGTAAACACCGGGGAGCTGTTTTTT. V is TRBV28 and J is TRBJ2-2, with D perhaps matching TRBD1 (6 bases). CDR1 and CDR2 (germline): MDHEN, SYDVKM. The CDR3 has 16 amino acids. Trimming removed 4 bases from V and 2 bases from J, with 14 bases in between.